By sample share, the clone carrying this T cell receptor (beta chain) is medium-sized. Its target is unknown. Patients chosen for sequencing had shown CD8+CD57+ cell expansion by flow cytometry. All patients were therapy-naive when blood was sampled. V dropped 5 bases and J dropped 7 bases, with 21 bases sitting between them. Germline assignment: CDR1 LNHDA and CDR2 SQIVND (reference sequence). The CDR3 is 16 amino acids. The data are from a study of CD8+CD57+ T cells in acquired aplastic anemia. As for the study in general: CD4+ and CD8+ cells, once sorted, gave DNA averaging about 3 ug.

Study-wide results and caveats: CD8+ Simpson's diversity showed no significant patient-control difference.

Genomic DNA served as template for TCR beta VDJ and CDR3 profiling. TCRdb ran MiXCR on the reads and lists one entry per CDR3 protein. This repertoire shows roughly 120,000 distinct CDR3 sequences, 45% to 60% found once; its top ten account for approximately 28%. This TCR was recovered from a human donor with aplastic anemia. The sequenced material came from sorted CD4+, CD8+, or CD8+CD57+ T cells (not recorded which) from PBMCs. The chain recombines TRBV19 with TRBJ1-5, with a weak D call TRBD1 (5 bases). The CDR3 loop reads CASSDHRGGSGQPQHF. The CDR3 DNA is TGTGCCAGTAGTGACCACCGCGGGGGATCGGGGCAGCCCCAGCATTTT.